A selection of T cell receptor beta chains follows, all from one sample in a study of T cell changes during pregnancy in multiple sclerosis. Some clones are missing from TCRdb's copy, which holds only in-frame ones; the method was immunoSEQ multiplex PCR. The repertoire holds approximately 20,000 clones, with approximately 88% as singletons. Sequenced here: CD8+ T cells from peripheral blood mononuclear cells, sampled after pregnancy. These receptors all stem from a female donor in good health, enrolled as a control in a pregnancy study. The CDR3 runs from the conserved cysteine through the conserved F or W. The D gene is left open where the match is weak. Size values are once, few and many counts, or a class for expanded clones, and some rows have none.

-	TRBV7-8	TRBD1	14	TRBJ2-7	TGTGCCAGCAGCCCGGGACAGGGTTACTACGAGCAGTACTTC	CASSPGQGYYEQYF
-	TRBV30	TRBD1	18	TRBJ1-2	TGTGCCTGGAGTGACGGAACCCGGGACAGGGGTCGATTTTATGGCTACACCTTC	CAWSDGTRDRGRFYGYTF
-	TRBV6-6	TRBD2	16	TRBJ2-7	TGTGCCAGCAGCCCCCTGACTAGCGGGGGGGCCGGGGAGCAGTACTTC	CASSPLTSGGAGEQYF
-	TRBV13	TRBD2	15	TRBJ2-7	TGTGCCAGCAGCACCCGCCTAGCGGGGTCCTACGAGCAGTACTTC	CASSTRLAGSYEQYF
-	TRBV6-1	TRBD1	16	TRBJ2-7	TGTGCCAGCAGTGAACCCCCGGGACAGGGACGCAACGAGCAGTACTTC	CASSEPPGQGRNEQYF
-	TRBV2	TRBD2	15	TRBJ2-7	TGTGCCAGCAGGTGGACTAGCGGGGGGACCTACGAGCAGTACTTC	CASRWTSGGTYEQYF
-	TRBV27	-	15	TRBJ1-6	TGTGCCAGCAGTTCTTACACCTCGGTGGAGTCACCCCTCCACTTT	CASSSYTSVESPLHF
-	TRBV4-3	-	16	TRBJ2-3	TGCGCCAGCAGCCAGCACGACTTCGTAGGTACAGATACGCAGTATTTT	CASSQHDFVGTDTQYF
-	TRBV4-3	TRBD1	15	TRBJ2-3	TGCGCCAGCAGCCAAGGGGGACAGGCGGCAGATACGCAGTATTTT	CASSQGGQAADTQYF
once	TRBV11-2	-	13	TRBJ2-1	TGTGCCAGCAGCTTAGTACCCGGGAATGAGCAGTTCTTC	CASSLVPGNEQFF
few	TRBV7-8	-	14	TRBJ1-3	TGTGCCAGCAGCCTACCGGGGAGTGGAAACACCATATATTTT	CASSLPGSGNTIYF
-	TRBV27	-	15	TRBJ2-3	TGTGCCAGCAGTTTACCCCCCCCCACGGTTGATACGCAGTATTTT	CASSLPPPTVDTQYF
few	TRBV4-1	TRBD2	19	TRBJ2-2	TGCGCCAGCAGCCAAGATCCCGGGACTAGCGGGGGCCCAACCGGGGAGCTGTTTTTT	CASSQDPGTSGGPTGELFF
-	TRBV6-6	TRBD1	14	TRBJ1-3	TGTGCCAGCACCGCACAGGGGAGCGGAAACACCATATATTTT	CASTAQGSGNTIYF